The present entry profiles one TCR beta chain with its context. Distinct nucleotide sequences in the sample also encode this CDR3. This specimen comes from a study of T cell responses to AZD1222 COVID-19 vaccine. This CDR3 is built from 14 residues. Germline CDR1 and CDR2: SGHRS and YFSETQ. The V end was cut by 0 bases, the J end by 4 bases, with 7 bases between. Clones were sequenced by immunoSEQ multiplex PCR, and TCRdb holds only the in-frame ones, with some missing. The sample lists fewer than 200,000 clones; roughly nine tenths were seen once. The receptor comes from an adult in good health. The rearrangement links TRBV5-1 to TRBJ1-4; D gene unclear. The sequenced sample was peripheral blood, obtained on day 0 of MenACWY control vaccination. For the CDR3, the DNA is TGCGCCAGCAGCTTGGGGACGGGTAATGAAAAACTGTTTTTT. Translating it yields CASSLGTGNEKLFF. Full variable domain (remainder filled in from reference TRBV5-1 and TRBJ1-4): KAGVTQTPRYLIKTRGQQVTLSCSPISGHRSVSWYQQTPGQGLQFLFEYFSETQRNKGNFPGRFSGRQFSNSRSEMNVSTLELGDSALYLCASSLGTGNEKLFFGSGTQLSVL.